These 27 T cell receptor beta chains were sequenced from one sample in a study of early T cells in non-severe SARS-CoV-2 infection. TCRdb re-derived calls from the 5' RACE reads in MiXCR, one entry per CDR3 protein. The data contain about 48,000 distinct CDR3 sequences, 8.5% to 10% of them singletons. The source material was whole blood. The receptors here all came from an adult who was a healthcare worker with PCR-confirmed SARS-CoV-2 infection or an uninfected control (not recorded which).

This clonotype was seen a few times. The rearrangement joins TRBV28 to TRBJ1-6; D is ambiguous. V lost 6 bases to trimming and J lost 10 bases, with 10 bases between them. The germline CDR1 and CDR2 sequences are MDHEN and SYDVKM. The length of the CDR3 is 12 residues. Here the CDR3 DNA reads TGTGCCAGCAGGGCGAATTTATCACCCCTCCACTTT. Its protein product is CASRANLSPLHF.

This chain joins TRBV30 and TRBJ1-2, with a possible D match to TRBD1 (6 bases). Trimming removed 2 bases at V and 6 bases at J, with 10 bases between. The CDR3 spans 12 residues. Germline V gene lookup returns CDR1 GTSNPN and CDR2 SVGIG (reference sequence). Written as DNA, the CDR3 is TGTGCCTGGAGTCACAGGGTGGATGGCTACACCTTC. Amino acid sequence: CAWSHRVDGYTF.

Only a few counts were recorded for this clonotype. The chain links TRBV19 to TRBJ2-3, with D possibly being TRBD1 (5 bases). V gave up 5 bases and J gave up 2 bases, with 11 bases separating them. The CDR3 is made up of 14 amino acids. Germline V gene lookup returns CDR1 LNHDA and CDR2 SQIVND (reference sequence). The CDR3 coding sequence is TGTGCCAGTAGTTTTGGACAAACCACAGATACGCAGTATTTT. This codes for CASSFGQTTDTQYF.

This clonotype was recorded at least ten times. The DNA of the CDR3 is TGCGCCAGCAGCTTGCGGGAGGGGTCAGATACGCAGTATTTT. It yields the protein CASSLREGSDTQYF. The chain employs TRBV5-1 and TRBJ2-3; TRBD2 matches 8 bases. The CDR3 covers 14 residues. From germline, CDR1 is SGHRS and CDR2 YFSETQ. Trimming at V came to 1 base and at J to 4 bases, leaving 2 bases not matched to a gene.

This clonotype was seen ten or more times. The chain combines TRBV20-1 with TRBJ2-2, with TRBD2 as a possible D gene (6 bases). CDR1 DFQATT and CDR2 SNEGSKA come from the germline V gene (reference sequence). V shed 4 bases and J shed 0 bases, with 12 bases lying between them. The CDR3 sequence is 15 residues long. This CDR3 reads CSAIPGLPNTGELFF. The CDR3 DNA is TGCAGTGCTATCCCGGGACTTCCGAACACCGGGGAGCTGTTTTTT.

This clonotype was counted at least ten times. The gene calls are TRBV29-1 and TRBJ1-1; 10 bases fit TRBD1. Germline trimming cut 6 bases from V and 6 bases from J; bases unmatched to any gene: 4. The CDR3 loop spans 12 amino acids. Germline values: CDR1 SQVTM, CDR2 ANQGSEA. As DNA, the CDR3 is TGCAGCGTCACGGGACAGGGGCCTGAAGCTTTCTTT. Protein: CSVTGQGPEAFF.

The CDR3 here is CASSFRSGIPPPPQFF. CDR3 bases: TGTGCCAGCAGCTTTCGGAGCGGGATACCCCCTCCGCCGCAGTTCTTC. The rearrangement links TRBV7-2 to TRBJ2-1, with TRBD2 matching over 7 bases. Unmatched junction bases numbered 17, after V lost 3 bases and J lost 12 bases. This CDR3 spans 16 amino acids. Germline V gene data show CDR1 as SGHTA and CDR2 as FQGNSA.

The CDR3 nucleotides read TGTGCCAGCAGTACACGTAGGGGGCTTTTCTACAATGAGCAGTTCTTC. Its protein product is CASSTRRGLFYNEQFF. This chain uses TRBV6-2 or TRBV6-3 with TRBJ2-1; TRBD1 agrees at 7 bases. Germline CDR1 MNHEY, CDR2 SVGEGT. The junction had 10 bases not matched to a gene; V was cut back by 5 bases and J by 3 bases. The CDR3 runs to 16 residues.

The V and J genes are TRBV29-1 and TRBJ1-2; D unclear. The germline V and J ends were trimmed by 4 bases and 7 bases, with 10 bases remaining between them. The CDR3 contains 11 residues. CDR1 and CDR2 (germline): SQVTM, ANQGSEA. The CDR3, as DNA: TGCAGCGTTGCTCGTGGGGTTGGCTACACCTTC. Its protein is CSVARGVGYTF.

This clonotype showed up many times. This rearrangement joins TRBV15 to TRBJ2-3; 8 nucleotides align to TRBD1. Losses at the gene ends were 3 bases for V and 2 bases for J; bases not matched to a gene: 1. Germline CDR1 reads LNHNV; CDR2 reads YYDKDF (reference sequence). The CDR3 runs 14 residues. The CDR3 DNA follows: TGTGCCACCAGCAGGGGACAGGACACAGATACGCAGTATTTT. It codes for CATSRGQDTDTQYF.

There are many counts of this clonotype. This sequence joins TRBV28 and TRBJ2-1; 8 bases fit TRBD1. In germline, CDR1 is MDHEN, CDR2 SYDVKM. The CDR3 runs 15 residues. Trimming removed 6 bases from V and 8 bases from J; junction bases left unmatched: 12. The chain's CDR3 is CASSSQGALIHEQFF. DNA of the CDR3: TGTGCCAGCAGCTCTCAGGGGGCGCTTATCCATGAGCAGTTCTTC.

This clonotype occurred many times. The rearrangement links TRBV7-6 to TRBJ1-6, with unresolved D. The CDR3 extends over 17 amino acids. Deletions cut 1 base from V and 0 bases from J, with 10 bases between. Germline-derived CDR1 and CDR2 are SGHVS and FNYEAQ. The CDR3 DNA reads TGTGCCAGCAGCTTAGGGGCGTCGAGCTCCTATAATTCACCCCTCCACTTT. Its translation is CASSLGASSSYNSPLHF.

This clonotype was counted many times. The CDR3, as DNA: TGTGCTAGTGGTTTGGGGCCTGAGACTTTCTTT. It yields the protein CASGLGPETFF. The chain links TRBV12-5 to TRBJ1-1; D is unclear. V lost 1 base and J lost 12, with 9 bases in between. The CDR3 is 11 amino acids. Germline CDR1 LGHNT, CDR2 FRNRAP.

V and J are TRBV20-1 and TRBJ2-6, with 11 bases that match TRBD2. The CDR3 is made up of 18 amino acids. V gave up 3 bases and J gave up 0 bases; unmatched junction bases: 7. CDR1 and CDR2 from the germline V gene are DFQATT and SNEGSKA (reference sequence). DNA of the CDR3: TGCAGTGCTAGTCGCGGACTAGCGGGCCGCTCTGGGGCCAACGTCCTGACTTTC. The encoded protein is CSASRGLAGRSGANVLTF.

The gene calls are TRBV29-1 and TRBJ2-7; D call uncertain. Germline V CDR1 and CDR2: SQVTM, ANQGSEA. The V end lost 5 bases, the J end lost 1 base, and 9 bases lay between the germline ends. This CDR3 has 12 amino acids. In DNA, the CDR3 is TGCAGCGTTCTGGCAGAGTCCTACGAGCAGTACTTC. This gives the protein CSVLAESYEQYF.

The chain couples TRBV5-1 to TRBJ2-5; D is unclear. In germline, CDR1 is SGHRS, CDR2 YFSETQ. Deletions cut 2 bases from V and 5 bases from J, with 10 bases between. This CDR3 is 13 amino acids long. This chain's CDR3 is CASSLRGDETQYF. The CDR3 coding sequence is TGCGCCAGCAGCTTAAGAGGAGACGAGACCCAGTACTTC.

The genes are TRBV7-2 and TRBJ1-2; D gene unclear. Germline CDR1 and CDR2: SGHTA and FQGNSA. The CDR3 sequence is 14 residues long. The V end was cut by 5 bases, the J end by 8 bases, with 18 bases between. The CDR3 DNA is TGTGCCAGCAGCCCTCACGGGCCCCAGGAGGGCTACACCTTC. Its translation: CASSPHGPQEGYTF.

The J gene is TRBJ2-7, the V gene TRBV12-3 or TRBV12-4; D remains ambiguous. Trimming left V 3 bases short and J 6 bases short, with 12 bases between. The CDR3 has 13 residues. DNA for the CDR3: TGTGCCAGCAGTTTGGGCAGGTCTGGCGAGCAGTACTTC. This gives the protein CASSLGRSGEQYF.

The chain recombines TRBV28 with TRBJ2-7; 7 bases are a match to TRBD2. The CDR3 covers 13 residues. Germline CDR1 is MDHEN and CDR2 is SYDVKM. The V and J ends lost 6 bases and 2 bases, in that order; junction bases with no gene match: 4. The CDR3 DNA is TGTGCCAGCAGGATGGGACTACCCTACGAGCAGTACTTC. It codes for CASRMGLPYEQYF.

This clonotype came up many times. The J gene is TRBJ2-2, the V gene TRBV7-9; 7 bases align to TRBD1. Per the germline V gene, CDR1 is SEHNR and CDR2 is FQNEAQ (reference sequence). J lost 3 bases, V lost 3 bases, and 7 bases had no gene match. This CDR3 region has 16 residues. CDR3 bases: TGTGCCAGCAGCTTCAGACAGGGTATAGACACCGGGGAGCTGTTTTTT. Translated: CASSFRQGIDTGELFF.

CDR3 loop: CASSERTGTGEQYF. As DNA, the CDR3 is TGTGCCAGCAGTGAGCGGACAGGGACGGGCGAGCAGTACTTC. The rearrangement links TRBV2 to TRBJ2-7; 8 bases align to TRBD1. The CDR3 is 14 amino acids. Unmatched junction bases numbered 7, after V lost 3 bases and J lost 6 bases. Germline CDR1 is SNHLY and CDR2 is FYNNEI.

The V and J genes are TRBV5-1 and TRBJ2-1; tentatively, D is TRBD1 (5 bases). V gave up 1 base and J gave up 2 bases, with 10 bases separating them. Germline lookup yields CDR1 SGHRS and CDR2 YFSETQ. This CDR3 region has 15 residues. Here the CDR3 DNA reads TGCGCCAGCAGCTTGATTGGGGCTACCTACAATGAGCAGTTCTTC. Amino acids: CASSLIGATYNEQFF.

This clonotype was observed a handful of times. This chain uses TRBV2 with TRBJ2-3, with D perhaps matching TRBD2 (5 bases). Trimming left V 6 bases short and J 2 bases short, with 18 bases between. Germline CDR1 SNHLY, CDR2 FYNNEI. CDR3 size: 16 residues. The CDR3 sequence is CASRKKWGESTDTQYF. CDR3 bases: TGTGCCAGCAGGAAGAAGTGGGGAGAATCCACAGATACGCAGTATTTT.

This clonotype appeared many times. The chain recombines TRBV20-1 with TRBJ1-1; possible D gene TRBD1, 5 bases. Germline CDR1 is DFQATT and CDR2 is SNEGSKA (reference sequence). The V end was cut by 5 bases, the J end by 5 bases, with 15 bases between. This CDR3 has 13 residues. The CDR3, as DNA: TGCAGTGCTGCGGACAACCGGGGGACTGAAGCTTTCTTT. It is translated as CSAADNRGTEAFF.

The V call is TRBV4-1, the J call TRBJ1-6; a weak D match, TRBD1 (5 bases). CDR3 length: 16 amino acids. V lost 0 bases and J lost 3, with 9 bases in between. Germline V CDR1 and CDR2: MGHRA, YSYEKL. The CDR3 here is CASSQDMRGYNSPLHF. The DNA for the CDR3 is TGCGCCAGCAGCCAAGATATGAGGGGCTATAATTCACCCCTCCACTTT.

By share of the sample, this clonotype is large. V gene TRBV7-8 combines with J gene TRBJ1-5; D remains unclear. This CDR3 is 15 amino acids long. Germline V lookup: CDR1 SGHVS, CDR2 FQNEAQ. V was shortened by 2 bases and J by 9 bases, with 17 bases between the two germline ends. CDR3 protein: CASSLSHPGGGPQHF. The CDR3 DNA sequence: TGTGCCAGCAGCTTATCCCACCCGGGTGGTGGGCCCCAGCATTTT.

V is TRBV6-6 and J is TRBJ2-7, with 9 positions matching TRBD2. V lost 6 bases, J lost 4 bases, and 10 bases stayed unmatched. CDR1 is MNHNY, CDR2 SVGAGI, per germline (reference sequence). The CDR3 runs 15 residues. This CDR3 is CASRAKREANYEQYF. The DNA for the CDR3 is TGTGCCAGCAGAGCAAAGCGGGAGGCTAATTACGAGCAGTACTTC.